This T cell receptor (beta chain) was sequenced in a study of blood T cell repertoires in COVID-19. Study-wide background: The study counted Cohort 3 donors as recovered given two negative PCRs, clearance, or symptom resolution.

Clones were read by immunoSEQ multiplex PCR, and TCRdb kept only the in-frame ones, dropping some. The sample has some 190,000 clones, around 87% seen once; the top ten hold about 22%. V gave up 4 bases and J gave up 2 bases, with 10 bases separating them. Germline V gene lookup returns CDR1 SGHDT and CDR2 YYEEEE. This CDR3 is 13 amino acids long. Participants were aged about 18 to 90 years from about 25 US areas. Cohorts were based on clinical histories the participants reported. The receptor was isolated from a woman aged 40 to 55 in a cohort exposed to, infected with or recovered from COVID-19 (not recorded which). This rearrangement joins TRBV5-6 to TRBJ2-7, with D possibly TRBD2 on 5 matching bases. The sequencing sample was made of PBMCs or T cells enriched from blood (not recorded which). The CDR3 loop is CASSMGSPYEQYF. CDR3 DNA sequence: TGTGCCAGCAGCATGGGGAGTCCCTACGAGCAGTACTTC.